The TCR beta chain described here comes from a study of T cell responses to AZD1222 COVID-19 vaccine. V lost 7 bases to trimming and J lost 5 bases, with 14 bases between them. The CDR3 has 13 residues. Libraries were prepared by immunoSEQ multiplex PCR; TCRdb keeps only in-frame clonotypes and omits some of them. The sample contains around 120,000 clones, roughly 82% of which appear only once. This rearrangement joins TRBV12-3 or TRBV12-4 to TRBJ2-5; D is perhaps TRBD2 (7 bases). Sample: peripheral blood, taken 28 days after the second AZD1222 dose. The TCR sequence derives from an adult who received the AZD1222 COVID-19 vaccine. Written as DNA, the CDR3 is TGTGCCAGCAACGGGGGGCCCTGGGAGACCCAGTACTTC. Its protein is CASNGGPWETQYF.